Shown below are 24 T cell receptor beta chains from a single sample sequenced in a study of T cell changes during pregnancy in multiple sclerosis. The repertoire was sequenced with immunoSEQ multiplex PCR; TCRdb's copy has only in-frame clones and lacks some. The table includes about 53,000 clones, about 93% detected once. Sequencing used CD4+ T cells from peripheral blood mononuclear cells, obtained in the third trimester of pregnancy. The receptors derive from a female donor with multiple sclerosis, enrolled in a pregnancy study.

V gene TRBV7-6 combines with J gene TRBJ2-3; 9 nucleotides align to TRBD1. The V gene's germline CDR1 is SGHVS and CDR2 FNYEAQ. The CDR3 is 17 residues long. With 3 bases clipped from V and 7 bases from J, the junction kept 14 bases outside the gene matches. CDR3 nucleotides: TGTGCCAGCAGCTTCACAACAGGGGGCGAGTTTCTTAATACGCAGTATTTT. This encodes CASSFTTGGEFLNTQYF. Filled out from reference TRBV7-6 and TRBJ2-3, the complete variable domain reads GAGVSQSPRYKVTKRGQDVALRCDPISGHVSLYWYRQALGQGPEFLTYFNYEAQQDKSGLPNDRFSAERPEGSISTLTIQRTEQRDSAMYRCASSFTTGGEFLNTQYFGPGTRLTVL.

The CDR3 is CASSYSNSLNTGELFF. The CDR3 DNA follows: TGTGCCAGCAGTTACTCGAACAGCTTGAACACCGGGGAGCTGTTTTTT. V gene TRBV6-5 combines with J gene TRBJ2-2, with no clear D. Germline V gives CDR1 MNHEY, CDR2 SVGAGI. V was pared by 0 bases and J by 1 base, with 9 bases between. This CDR3 is 16 amino acids long.

The chain couples TRBV9 to TRBJ1-1, with TRBD1 as a possible D gene (5 bases). The ends were cut back, 5 bases at V and 2 bases at J, with 13 bases in the middle. Germline assignment: CDR1 SGDLS and CDR2 YYNGEE. This CDR3 comprises 14 residues. The CDR3 region is CASSQGMTNTEAFF. CDR3 sequence (DNA): TGTGCCAGCAGTCAGGGTATGACTAACACTGAAGCTTTCTTT. Combining the CDR3 with reference TRBV9 and TRBJ1-1 gives the whole variable domain DSGVTQTPKHLITATGQRVTLRCSPRSGDLSVYWYQQSLDQGLQFLIQYYNGEERAKGNILERFSAQQFPDLHSELNLSSLELGDSALYFCASSQGMTNTEAFFGQGTRLTVV.

The chain is built from TRBV27 and TRBJ1-1, with TRBD1 identical over 10 bases. This CDR3 is 17 amino acids long. Unmatched junction bases numbered 13, after V lost 6 bases and J lost 3 bases. Germline CDR1 reads MNHEY; CDR2 reads SMNVEV (reference sequence). CDR3 in DNA: TGTGCCAGCAGCCCCATGGGACAGGGGAAGGGGGACACTGAAGCTTTCTTT. This codes for CASSPMGQGKGDTEAFF.

The chain recombines TRBV6-1 with TRBJ1-1; 8 nucleotides agree with TRBD1. J lost 1 base, V lost 3 bases, and 1 base had no gene match. The CDR3 sequence is 14 residues long. Germline assignment: CDR1 MNHNS and CDR2 SASEGT. The CDR3 region is CASSDGTGNTEAFF. The CDR3 coding sequence is TGTGCCAGCAGTGATGGGACAGGGAACACTGAAGCTTTCTTT.

The chain recombines TRBV23-1 with TRBJ1-6; 7 nucleotides agree with TRBD1. TRBV23-1 has ORF status, its function being uncertain. Germline trimming cut 11 bases from V and 10 bases from J; bases unmatched to any gene: 14. The CDR3 is made up of 14 amino acids. In DNA form, the CDR3 reads TGCGCCGCAGTGTCAAAAACAGGGGCCTCACCCCTCCACTTT. Translated, it gives CAAVSKTGASPLHF.

The V and J genes are TRBV7-8 and TRBJ2-3, with D tentatively TRBD2 (6 bases). Germline CDR1 reads SGHVS; CDR2 reads FQNEAQ. The CDR3 length is 15 residues. Trimming shortened V by 3 bases and J by 6 bases, and 16 bases separated the two germline ends. The CDR3 DNA sequence: TGTGCCAGCAGCTTTGTTGAGGGCGGGGAGGATACGCAGTATTTT. This encodes CASSFVEGGEDTQYF.

The chain uses TRBV29-1 and TRBJ2-1; maybe TRBD2 (5 bases). This CDR3 has 13 amino acids. Germline V gene lookup returns CDR1 SQVTM and CDR2 ANQGSEA. Trimming cost V 6 bases and J 3 bases, with 12 bases left between them. The CDR3 nucleotides read TGCAGCGTGGAGGTGGCCCGCTACAATGAGCAGTTCTTC. Protein product: CSVEVARYNEQFF.

This chain links TRBV5-4 with TRBJ1-6, with TRBD1 matching 7 bases. Germline V lookup: CDR1 SGHNT, CDR2 YYREEE (reference sequence). The CDR3 has 16 amino acids. J was trimmed by 10 bases and V by 2 bases; bases with no gene match: 12. The CDR3 region has the DNA TGTGCCAGCAGCTTCCACCCGCAGGGGGATGTGTCACCCCTCCACTTT. Translating it yields CASSFHPQGDVSPLHF.

The chain has TRBV29-1 and TRBJ2-3; D gene uncertain. This CDR3 has 13 amino acids. Deletions cut 0 bases from V and 4 bases from J, with 8 bases between. Per the germline V gene, CDR1 is SQVTM and CDR2 is ANQGSEA. The CDR3 loop is CSVEELVADTQYF. Written as DNA, the CDR3 is TGCAGCGTTGAAGAACTGGTGGCAGATACGCAGTATTTT.

The chain employs TRBV29-1 and TRBJ2-2; 7 bases fit TRBD1. V shed 4 bases and J 5 bases; nucleotides not matched to a gene: 4. Germline CDR1 and CDR2: SQVTM and ANQGSEA. The CDR3 covers 13 residues. The DNA for the CDR3 is TGCAGCGTTGGGGACAGACAGACCGGGGAGCTGTTTTTT. Protein sequence: CSVGDRQTGELFF.

The rearrangement uses TRBV5-1 and TRBJ1-4, with TRBD1 matching 7 bases. From germline, CDR1 is SGHRS and CDR2 YFSETQ. V shed 0 bases and J 5 bases; nucleotides not matched to a gene: 4. This CDR3 is 15 amino acids long. CDR3: CASSLASTGNEKLFF. DNA for the CDR3: TGCGCCAGCAGCTTGGCCTCGACAGGGAATGAAAAACTGTTTTTT.

The V and J genes are TRBV19 and TRBJ1-1; D may be TRBD1 (6 bases). Germline V gene sequence: CDR1 LNHDA, CDR2 SQIVND (reference sequence). V gave up 7 bases and J gave up 1 base, with 22 bases separating them. This CDR3 spans 17 amino acids. The CDR3 DNA reads as TGTGCCAGTACGTCTAAGAGGCAGGGGACACGGAACACTGAAGCTTTCTTT. The encoded protein is CASTSKRQGTRNTEAFF.

The V gene is TRBV7-9, the J gene TRBJ2-3; 11 bases fit TRBD2. Germline V gene sequence: CDR1 SEHNR, CDR2 FQNEAQ (reference sequence). The CDR3 is 16 residues long. V shed 5 bases, J shed 10 bases, and the junction held 14 bases outside the gene matches. The CDR3 DNA reads TGTGCCAGCAGCCGAACACTTAGCGGGGGGGCGATAGCGCAGTATTTT. Translated, it gives CASSRTLSGGAIAQYF. The full variable domain, in which reference TRBV7-9 and TRBJ2-3 provide the parts outside the CDR3, is DTGVSQNPRHKITKRGQNVTFRCDPISEHNRLYWYRQTLGQGPEFLTYFQNEAQLEKSRLLSDRFSAERPKGSFSTLEIQRTEQGDSAMYLCASSRTLSGGAIAQYFGPGTRLTVL.

V gene TRBV5-6 combines with J gene TRBJ2-7; 9 bases are a match to TRBD2. The germline gives CDR1 SGHDT, CDR2 YYEEEE. V gave up 1 base and J gave up 4 bases; unmatched junction bases: 3. The CDR3 loop spans 14 amino acids. The DNA of the CDR3 is TGTGCCAGCAGCTTGAGGCTAGCGGGGTACGAGCAGTACTTC. This codes for CASSLRLAGYEQYF.

The chain uses TRBV2 and TRBJ2-7; D is ambiguous. V lost 7 bases and J 1 base, leaving 11 bases between the germline ends. CDR3 length: 13 residues. Germline CDR1 is SNHLY and CDR2 is FYNNEI. This CDR3 is CASTADKSYEQYF. The CDR3 DNA is TGTGCCAGCACCGCTGACAAGTCCTACGAGCAGTACTTC.

V and J are TRBV10-2 and TRBJ1-1; 7 nucleotides align to TRBD1. Looked up from germline, CDR1 is WSHSY and CDR2 is SAAADI. The CDR3 length is 14 residues. V shed 5 bases and J 1 base; nucleotides not matched to a gene: 4. The CDR3 region has the DNA TGCGCCAGCAGTCTGGGACAGAGGAACACTGAAGCTTTCTTT. It codes for CASSLGQRNTEAFF.

The chain has TRBV7-3 and TRBJ2-1, with a possible D match to TRBD1 (5 bases). V shed 1 base and J shed 3 bases, with 13 bases lying between them. The CDR3 spans 16 residues. Germline CDR1 SGHTA, CDR2 FQGTGA. Here the CDR3 reads CASSLIVTDNYNEQFF. The CDR3 region has the DNA TGTGCCAGCAGCTTAATAGTGACAGACAACTACAATGAGCAGTTCTTC.

The chain joins TRBV2 to TRBJ2-4; D is ambiguous. V lost 3 bases to trimming and J lost 2 bases, with 17 bases between them. CDR1 is SNHLY and CDR2 is FYNNEI in the germline V gene. The CDR3 is made up of 17 amino acids. In nucleotides, the CDR3 is TGTGCCAGCAGTGACCCCCTTCGGCGGCCACCCAAAAACATTCAGTACTTC. Translating it yields CASSDPLRRPPKNIQYF. Filled out from reference TRBV2 and TRBJ2-4, the complete variable domain reads EPEVTQTPSHQVTQMGQEVILRCVPISNHLYFYWYRQILGQKVEFLVSFYNNEISEKSEIFDDQFSVERPDGSNFTLKIRSTKLEDSAMYFCASSDPLRRPPKNIQYFGAGTRLSVL.

This chain connects TRBV2 to TRBJ1-3; 7 bases are a match to TRBD1. The V and J ends lost 4 bases and 2 bases, in that order; junction bases with no gene match: 5. Germline loops: CDR1 SNHLY, CDR2 FYNNEI. The CDR3 contains 15 residues. The CDR3 DNA reads TGTGCCAGCAGTGCTCTGACAGGGACTGGAAACACCATATATTTT. This sequence encodes CASSALTGTGNTIYF.

The chain joins TRBV5-6 to TRBJ1-2, with 10 positions matching TRBD1. Germline trimming cut 2 bases from V and 12 bases from J; bases unmatched to any gene: 10. This CDR3 has 14 residues. Germline CDR1 and CDR2: SGHDT and YYEEEE. The CDR3 DNA is TGTGCCAGCAGCTTACCTCGGACAGGGGGTCTGGACACCTTC. This translates into CASSLPRTGGLDTF.

The rearrangement uses TRBV27 and TRBJ2-2; TRBD2 matches at 9 bases. The CDR3 spans 14 residues. Trimming cost V 7 bases and J 5 bases; bases outside gene matches: 5. Germline V gene sequence: CDR1 MNHEY, CDR2 SMNVEV (reference sequence). The CDR3 nucleotides are TGTGCCAGCAAATCCAGCGGGGGGACCGGGGAGCTGTTTTTT. Translated: CASKSSGGTGELFF.

The chain links TRBV7-8 to TRBJ1-5; D is unclear. The length of the CDR3 is 16 residues. With 7 bases removed from V and 0 bases from J, the gap between germline ends came to 16 bases. CDR1 and CDR2 (germline): SGHVS, FQNEAQ. The CDR3 DNA reads as TGTGCCAGCACCTTGCTCGGTTCCAATAGCAATCAGCCCCAGCATTTT. This translates into CASTLLGSNSNQPQHF.

The chain combines TRBV5-8 with TRBJ2-7, with 8 nucleotides matching TRBD1. Per germline, CDR1 SGHTS and CDR2 YDEGEE. The CDR3 spans 16 residues. J lost 1 base, V lost 4 bases, and 10 bases had no gene match. The CDR3 DNA sequence: TGTGCCAGCAGCGCAATTACCAGGGGGCTGTCCTACGAGCAGTACTTC. It yields the protein CASSAITRGLSYEQYF.